This T cell receptor (beta chain) was identified in a study of beta chain features in type 1 diabetes. Whole-study results and caveats: In cDNA sequencing, cells with high TCR expression could be over-represented.

Reverse transcribing all isolated RNA meant expressed TCRB transcripts were sequenced. Data came from immunoSEQ multiplex PCR; TCRdb stores just in-frame clones and leaves some out. Among about 290,000 clones listed, under 8.5% were seen once. Germline V gene lookup returns CDR1 SQVTM and CDR2 ANQGSEA. CDR3 length equals 13 residues. Deletions cut 6 bases from V and 0 bases from J, with 11 bases between. Of note for this clone: Its specificity is unknown.

The authors sorted CD4+ naive, central memory, regulatory and stem cell-like memory cells via CD45RO/CCR7/CD25/CD127/CD95/CD27. The chain recombines TRBV29-1 with TRBJ1-2; no reliable D call. Material: central memory CD4+ T cells from blood. The TCR comes from a woman aged 18-29 years in good health. CDR3 DNA sequence: TGCAGCGTCCTCCCAACATCTAACTATGGCTACACCTTC. As protein: CSVLPTSNYGYTF.